This T cell receptor beta chain derives from a study of blood T cells in healthy people across ages (dated by TCRdb to 2014 to 2015). With respect to the entire study: Template switching captured roughly one uniquely barcoded TCR beta cDNA molecule per two T cells in model experiments. Using deep sequencing normalized with unique cDNA molecular identifiers, the study measured how TCR beta repertoire diversity changes with age. Four age groups were formed from the donors: young (average about 17 years), middle-aged (just under 40), aged (62) and long-lived (roughly 88). To avoid experimental bias, donors of different ages were randomly spread across the sequencing lanes. For two donors (one aged 18 to 29 and one aged 80 or older), the study analyzed two additional independent replicas of 1 million unique cDNA reads from the same blood draw. The study at large found these results: Compared with the aged group, the long-lived group had more naive CD4+ T cells, fewer expanded clones and increased TCR diversity, a pattern suggesting age selection. Because donor CMV infection status was unknown, age-related changes in expanded clonotypes were potentially confounded. Because profiling used bulk unsorted PBMCs, naive and antigen-experienced compartments could not be compared conclusively. Observed TCR beta diversity per million T cells fell roughly linearly with age, and a significant reduction was already apparent by age around 40. A strong correlation was found between observed TCR beta diversity and the percentage of naive T cells measured by flow cytometry. Total diversity estimates from one million sequenced T cells were considered lower bounds and underestimates.

This clonotype was observed a few times. There is no known antigen for this receptor. No qualities accompany the bases; no much larger clone lies one base away. Library construction relied on 5' RACE. The second PCR ran for about 6 to 12 cycles and used a J-beta primer mix along with a sample-barcoded 5' primer. Each TCR beta cDNA molecule received a unique molecular identifier from a template-switch 5' adaptor carrying 12 random nucleotides. Each sample yielded at least 2.5 million CDR3-containing paired-end reads. First-strand cDNA was synthesized from all RNA with the Mint cDNA synthesis kit, primed by a TRBC-specific oligonucleotide. Following uracil-DNA glycosylase treatment, all cDNA underwent a first 18-cycle PCR with the universal primers M1SS and BC2_uni_R. The authors' pipeline ran thus. For normalization, 1 million high-quality reads, each with a distinct molecular identifier, were randomly selected from each sample. Instead of being binned into consensus sequences, reads with shared molecular identifiers were discarded. MiTCR, set to a Q25 quality threshold and the strictest error-elimination algorithm, was used for CDR3 identification, clonotype clustering and error correction. A nonparametric unseen species model with Euler transformation was used to estimate a lower bound on total TCR beta diversity. The public sequencing data were trimmed at Q25 with fastp and processed into clonotypes with MiXCR by TCRdb, which kept only in-frame beta chains. All rows with the same CDR3 protein become a single entry with the most common DNA and genes. What appears here as the V and J calls and clone size reflects TCRdb's work, not the paper's. The sample has around 1,800,000 distinct CDR3 sequences on record, approximately 40% of them singletons. In total, the top ten clones hold 23% of the sample.

CDR1 and CDR2, per the germline V gene (reference sequence), are SEHNR and FQNEAQ. CDR3 length: 14 amino acids, cysteine to phenylalanine. This entry keeps only the CDR3 DNA: 42 bases, framed from base 1. The germline V end is reduced by 1 base and the J end by 6 bases; junction bases left unmatched: 4. Systemically healthy Caucasian individuals from Russia, over 30 in total and aged roughly 6 to 100 years, were included as donors. Each donor gave 8 to 10 milliliters of peripheral blood, collected into EDTA-treated Vacutainer tubes. Ficoll-Paque density-gradient centrifugation was used to isolate PBMCs, with at least 7 million obtained per sample. Total RNA, at least 5 micrograms per sample, was extracted from PBMCs with Trizol reagent. Naive CD45RAhigh/CD27high T cell percentages were measured by flow cytometry on a PBMC aliquot from every donor.

This TCR came from a human donor in good health. This chain joins TRBV7-9 to TRBJ2-7, and TRBD1 matches 9 of the central bases. The sample consisted of blood. The bases are TGTGCCAGCAGCTTAGACAGGACAGGGGCCGAGCAGTACTTC. Its protein product is CASSLDRTGAEQYF.